This T cell receptor beta chain was observed in a study of molecular identifiers for immune sequencing clone quantification (dated by TCRdb to between 2018 and 2020). The study in broad terms: For a replicate experiment, RNA from around 20,000 or 100,000 naive CD8 T cells was divided into five aliquots, of which four were sequenced. This methods study benchmarked molecular-identifier clustering-based TCR repertoire sequencing (MIDCIRS) and TCR RNA copy counting, using CD8 T cells to do so. General conclusions and limits of the study: When barcode sub-clustering was not used, chimeric consensus sequences inflated TCR diversity, with chimeras reaching as high as 47%. The sizes of highly expanded clones could end up underestimated when identical TCR molecules share a barcode. In CMV-specific effector cells, clones with more than 20 RNA copies contained over 99% of molecules, whereas in naive cells such clones contained under 1% of molecules. Around 2.8 recovered TCR RNA copies per cell were obtained by modeling, versus about ten by digital PCR, implying a capture efficiency of approximately 30%. A single cell's worth of spiked-in Jurkat TCR RNA was reported detectable even among one million naive CD8 T cells. Spiked-in Jurkat TCR RNA (approximately eleven copies' worth), which is not part of the donor repertoire, was contained in the naive libraries.

Compared with germline, V lacks 4 bases and J lacks 4 bases; bases without a gene match: 6. From the cysteine through the phenylalanine, the CDR3 covers 15 amino acids. Kept here is only the CDR3 DNA, which spans 45 bases and is read in frame from base 1. CDR1 and CDR2 were assigned from the germline V gene as MNHEY and SVGEGT. For this clonotype: Its antigen is still unknown. Base qualities were left out, and no much larger clone turns up one base away.

Receptors were amplified or captured by PCR. The instrument was a NextSeq 500. Bulk TCR libraries were prepared as previously described, using TCR primers listed in Table S5. Purification of total RNA was performed with the Qiagen AllPrep DNA/RNA kit. Before analysis, reads from multiple sequencing runs of the same library were pooled. Concerning the study's data processing: Only reads with exact TCR constant sequence were kept, trimmed to 150 nt, and grouped by their 12-nt molecular barcodes. Reads in each barcode group were sub-clustered using a 15% Levenshtein threshold, and a quality-weighted consensus sequence was built for each RNA molecule. Non-functional sequences were filtered out, along with any lower-count sequence sitting one edit away from another sequence. Based on fitting two negative binomial distributions, any barcode sub-cluster with under 20% of the maximum read count was discarded. The raw public reads went through TCRdb reprocessing: fastp at Q25, MiXCR clone calling, in-frame beta chains kept. Each CDR3 protein gets just one entry, which takes the most common genes and DNA from the rows behind it. TCRdb assigned the V and J calls; the authors' analysis was not used. Here the sample has hundreds of thousands of distinct CDR3 sequences; 25% occur a single time. The ten largest clonotypes hold about 0.84% of the sample.

Libraries of naive CD8 T cells were built from anywhere between about 19,000 and 1,100,000 sorted cells, with 10%, 30% or 50% of the purified RNA used. On a BD FACSAria II, naive CD8 T cells were FACS-sorted as CD8+CD4-CCR7+CD45RA+ and collected into RLT Plus buffer. To test detection sensitivity, Jurkat RNA equal to 10 or so TCR copies was added to samples of about 20,000-1,000,000 naive CD8 T cells. Enrichment of CD8 T cells was done with RosetteSep CD8+ T Cell Enrichment Cocktail plus Ficoll-Paque, and ACK red cell lysis came afterward. This receptor chain uses TRBV6-2 or TRBV6-3 and TRBJ2-1; 8 of the junction bases match TRBD2. Sequenced sample: naive CD8+ T cells from blood, with Jurkat cell RNA spiked in. The sample's cell subset or site label, in plain terms: FACS-sorted CD8+CD4-CCR7+CD45RA+ naive T cells. The receptor comes from a human donor in good health. Some libraries in this study had Jurkat cell RNA spiked in. CDR3 sequence: CASSSRLAYYNEQFF. The DNA sequence is TGTGCCAGCAGTTCACGACTAGCGTATTACAATGAGCAGTTCTTC.